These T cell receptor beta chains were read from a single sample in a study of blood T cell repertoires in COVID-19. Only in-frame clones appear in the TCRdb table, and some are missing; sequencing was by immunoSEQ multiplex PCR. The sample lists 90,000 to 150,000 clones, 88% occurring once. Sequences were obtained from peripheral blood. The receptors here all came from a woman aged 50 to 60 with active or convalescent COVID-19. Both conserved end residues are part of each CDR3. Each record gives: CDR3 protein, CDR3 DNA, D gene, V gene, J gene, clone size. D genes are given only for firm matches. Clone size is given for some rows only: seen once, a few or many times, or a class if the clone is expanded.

CDR3aa: CASSLRQESYGYTF
CDR3nt: TGTGCCAGCAGTCTCAGACAGGAAAGCTATGGCTACACCTTC
d_gene: .
v_gene: TRBV28
j_gene: TRBJ1-2
abundance: .

CDR3aa: CASRELPPSYEQYF
CDR3nt: TGTGCCAGCAGGGAACTACCCCCTTCCTACGAGCAGTACTTC
d_gene: .
v_gene: TRBV28
j_gene: TRBJ2-7
abundance: .

CDR3aa: CAISESSWGDNSPLHF
CDR3nt: TGTGCCATCAGTGAGTCGAGTTGGGGAGATAATTCACCCCTCCACTTT
d_gene: .
v_gene: TRBV10-3
j_gene: TRBJ1-6
abundance: .

CDR3aa: CASSVGLGTGNYEQYF
CDR3nt: TGTGCCAGCAGCGTAGGTCTGGGGACAGGTAACTACGAGCAGTACTTC
d_gene: TRBD1
v_gene: TRBV9
j_gene: TRBJ2-7
abundance: .

CDR3aa: CASSFGDRGDQPQHF
CDR3nt: TGTGCCAGCAGCTTTGGGGACAGGGGAGATCAGCCCCAGCATTTT
d_gene: TRBD1
v_gene: TRBV7-6
j_gene: TRBJ1-5
abundance: .

CDR3aa: CASSLSPGLDTDTQYF
CDR3nt: TGTGCCAGCAGCTTAAGTCCAGGGCTAGACACAGATACGCAGTATTTT
d_gene: .
v_gene: TRBV7-9
j_gene: TRBJ2-3
abundance: .

CDR3aa: CASSYKDRDGNEQFF
CDR3nt: TGTGCCAGCAGTTACAAGGACAGGGATGGTAATGAGCAGTTCTTC
d_gene: TRBD1
v_gene: TRBV6-2/TRBV6-3
j_gene: TRBJ2-1
abundance: .

CDR3aa: CASSVEPGGPGEQFF
CDR3nt: TGTGCCAGCAGCGTAGAACCGGGAGGGCCGGGTGAGCAGTTCTTC
d_gene: TRBD2
v_gene: TRBV9
j_gene: TRBJ2-1
abundance: once

CDR3aa: CATSDPGQGEETQYF
CDR3nt: TGTGCCACCAGTGATCCGGGACAGGGAGAAGAGACCCAGTACTTC
d_gene: TRBD1
v_gene: TRBV24-1
j_gene: TRBJ2-5
abundance: .

CDR3aa: CASSLATGSLEQYF
CDR3nt: TGTGCCAGCAGCTTGGCGACAGGGTCCCTCGAGCAGTACTTC
d_gene: TRBD1
v_gene: TRBV5-6
j_gene: TRBJ2-7
abundance: .

CDR3aa: CASSEAVETQYF
CDR3nt: TGTGCCAGCAGTGAGGCTGTGGAGACCCAGTACTTC
d_gene: .
v_gene: TRBV12-3/TRBV12-4
j_gene: TRBJ2-5
abundance: .

CDR3aa: CASRGTGTDTQYF
CDR3nt: TGTGCCAGCAGGGGGACAGGCACAGATACGCAGTATTTT
d_gene: TRBD1
v_gene: TRBV2
j_gene: TRBJ2-3
abundance: .

CDR3aa: CASRTDGTSPDTQYF
CDR3nt: TGTGCCAGCAGGACGGACGGGACTAGCCCAGATACGCAGTATTTT
d_gene: TRBD2
v_gene: TRBV2
j_gene: TRBJ2-3
abundance: .

CDR3aa: CASSVPTGGYEQYF
CDR3nt: TGTGCCAGCAGCGTACCGACAGGGGGCTACGAGCAGTACTTC
d_gene: TRBD1
v_gene: TRBV5-4
j_gene: TRBJ2-7
abundance: .

CDR3aa: CASSPGRLSYNEQFF
CDR3nt: TGTGCCAGCAGTCCGGGGAGGTTGTCCTACAATGAGCAGTTCTTC
d_gene: .
v_gene: TRBV6-4
j_gene: TRBJ2-1
abundance: .

CDR3aa: CASSLAGGSYNEQFF
CDR3nt: TGTGCCAGCAGCTTAGCGGGAGGGTCTTACAATGAGCAGTTCTTC
d_gene: TRBD2
v_gene: TRBV11-3
j_gene: TRBJ2-1
abundance: .

CDR3aa: CASSLQETQYF
CDR3nt: TGTGCCAGCAGCCTACAAGAGACCCAGTACTTC
d_gene: .
v_gene: TRBV6-1
j_gene: TRBJ2-5
abundance: .

CDR3aa: CASSPGRGQPQHF
CDR3nt: TGTGCCAGCTCCCCCGGGCGGGGACAGCCCCAGCATTTT
d_gene: .
v_gene: TRBV18
j_gene: TRBJ1-5
abundance: few

CDR3aa: CASSYRQGRQPQHF
CDR3nt: TGTGCCAGCAGTTACAGGCAGGGGCGTCAGCCCCAGCATTTT
d_gene: .
v_gene: TRBV6-5
j_gene: TRBJ1-5
abundance: once

CDR3aa: CATSEPAGTSDYLSYNEQFF
CDR3nt: TGTGCCACCAGTGAACCGGCCGGGACTAGCGACTACCTATCCTACAATGAGCAGTTCTTC
d_gene: TRBD2
v_gene: TRBV24-1
j_gene: TRBJ2-1
abundance: .

CDR3aa: CASSLSGKTIYF
CDR3nt: TGTGCCAGCAGCTTATCGGGGAAGACCATATATTTT
d_gene: .
v_gene: TRBV7-9
j_gene: TRBJ1-3
abundance: .

CDR3aa: CASSAQYKLDSNQPQHF
CDR3nt: TGTGCCAGCAGCGCACAGTACAAGTTGGATAGCAATCAGCCCCAGCATTTT
d_gene: .
v_gene: TRBV9
j_gene: TRBJ1-5
abundance: .

CDR3aa: CASSIVEGLYSEKLFF
CDR3nt: TGTGCCAGTAGTATAGTCGAGGGTTTGTATAGTGAAAAACTGTTTTTT
d_gene: .
v_gene: TRBV19
j_gene: TRBJ1-4
abundance: once

CDR3aa: CASPEGGHYEKLFF
CDR3nt: TGTGCCAGCCCCGAGGGGGGGCATTATGAAAAACTGTTTTTT
d_gene: .
v_gene: TRBV19
j_gene: TRBJ1-4
abundance: .

CDR3aa: CASSVGFSSPDTQYF
CDR3nt: TGTGCCAGCAGCGTAGGGTTTAGTTCCCCAGATACGCAGTATTTT
d_gene: .
v_gene: TRBV9
j_gene: TRBJ2-3
abundance: .

CDR3aa: CASTEGQGATGELFF
CDR3nt: TGTGCCAGCACCGAGGGGCAGGGGGCTACCGGGGAGCTGTTTTTT
d_gene: TRBD1
v_gene: TRBV2
j_gene: TRBJ2-2
abundance: .

CDR3aa: CASSANEEYEQYF
CDR3nt: TGTGCCAGCAGCGCCAACGAAGAGTACGAGCAGTACTTC
d_gene: .
v_gene: TRBV7-2
j_gene: TRBJ2-7
abundance: .

CDR3aa: CASSFLAGDTDTQYF
CDR3nt: TGTGCCAGCAGCTTTCTAGCGGGAGACACAGATACGCAGTATTTT
d_gene: TRBD2
v_gene: TRBV7-6
j_gene: TRBJ2-3
abundance: .

CDR3aa: CASSSDRGNTIYF
CDR3nt: TGTGCCAGCAGCTCCGACAGGGGGAACACCATATATTTT
d_gene: TRBD1
v_gene: TRBV7-2
j_gene: TRBJ1-3
abundance: .

CDR3aa: CASSLYRSGGRTGELFF
CDR3nt: TGTGCCAGCAGCTTATATAGAAGCGGGGGCAGAACCGGGGAGCTGTTTTTT
d_gene: TRBD2
v_gene: TRBV7-2
j_gene: TRBJ2-2
abundance: few

CDR3aa: CASSFVGAGGGDNEQFF
CDR3nt: TGTGCCAGTAGTTTTGTAGGAGCGGGAGGGGGAGACAATGAGCAGTTCTTC
d_gene: TRBD2
v_gene: TRBV19
j_gene: TRBJ2-1
abundance: .

CDR3aa: CASSPHRDRGLHEQYF
CDR3nt: TGTGCCAGCAGCCCACACCGGGACAGGGGGCTCCACGAGCAGTACTTC
d_gene: TRBD1
v_gene: TRBV7-8
j_gene: TRBJ2-7
abundance: .

CDR3aa: CASSQPGQTNYGYTF
CDR3nt: TGTGCCAGCAGTCAACCGGGACAGACTAACTATGGCTACACCTTC
d_gene: TRBD1
v_gene: TRBV7-9
j_gene: TRBJ1-2
abundance: .

CDR3aa: CASSQRLVNEQFF
CDR3nt: TGTGCCAGCAGCCAACGACTAGTCAATGAGCAGTTCTTC
d_gene: .
v_gene: TRBV5-4
j_gene: TRBJ2-1
abundance: .

CDR3aa: CASSAIRDRPADTQYF
CDR3nt: TGTGCCAGTAGTGCTATCCGGGACAGGCCTGCGGATACGCAGTATTTT
d_gene: TRBD1
v_gene: TRBV19
j_gene: TRBJ2-3
abundance: .

CDR3aa: CASSIKGGSSYEQYF
CDR3nt: TGTGCCAGTAGTATAAAAGGGGGAAGCTCCTACGAGCAGTACTTC
d_gene: .
v_gene: TRBV19
j_gene: TRBJ2-7
abundance: .

CDR3aa: CAISEGQGVFYGYTF
CDR3nt: TGTGCCATCAGTGAAGGGCAGGGGGTGTTCTATGGCTACACCTTC
d_gene: TRBD1
v_gene: TRBV10-3
j_gene: TRBJ1-2
abundance: .

CDR3aa: CASSQRGGDTQYF
CDR3nt: TGTGCCAGCAGCCAACGGGGGGGAGATACGCAGTATTTT
d_gene: TRBD2
v_gene: TRBV3-1/TRBV3-2
j_gene: TRBJ2-3
abundance: .

CDR3aa: CASSLGAKRWPYNEQFF
CDR3nt: TGTGCCAGCAGCTTAGGGGCCAAGCGGTGGCCCTACAATGAGCAGTTCTTC
d_gene: .
v_gene: TRBV11-2
j_gene: TRBJ2-1
abundance: .

CDR3aa: CASRFGTVDQETQYF
CDR3nt: TGCGCCAGCAGATTTGGGACAGTGGACCAAGAGACCCAGTACTTC
d_gene: TRBD1
v_gene: TRBV5-1
j_gene: TRBJ2-5
abundance: .

CDR3aa: CASSLGPPQAAHSPLHF
CDR3nt: TGTGCCAGCAGTTTAGGACCCCCACAGGCGGCGCATTCACCCCTCCACTTT
d_gene: .
v_gene: TRBV27
j_gene: TRBJ1-6
abundance: .

CDR3aa: CASSVGGEDTQYF
CDR3nt: TGTGCCAGCAGCGTAGGGGGAGAAGATACGCAGTATTTT
d_gene: .
v_gene: TRBV9
j_gene: TRBJ2-3
abundance: few

CDR3aa: CASSYSRGGNQPQHF
CDR3nt: TGTGCCAGCAGTTACTCCAGGGGTGGCAATCAGCCCCAGCATTTT
d_gene: .
v_gene: TRBV6-5
j_gene: TRBJ1-5
abundance: .

CDR3aa: CASSYGRQTGAYEQYF
CDR3nt: TGTGCCAGCAGTTATGGGCGGCAGACAGGGGCCTACGAGCAGTACTTC
d_gene: TRBD1
v_gene: TRBV6-2/TRBV6-3
j_gene: TRBJ2-7
abundance: .

CDR3aa: CASSHDRAEYGYTF
CDR3nt: TGCGCCAGCAGCCACGACAGGGCGGAGTATGGCTACACCTTC
d_gene: TRBD1
v_gene: TRBV5-1
j_gene: TRBJ1-2
abundance: .

CDR3aa: CASSLWTSGQNEQFF
CDR3nt: TGTGCCAGCAGCTTATGGACTAGCGGGCAGAATGAGCAGTTCTTC
d_gene: TRBD2
v_gene: TRBV7-2
j_gene: TRBJ2-1
abundance: few

CDR3aa: CASSQGLAPGREQFF
CDR3nt: TGTGCCAGCAGCCAAGGACTAGCCCCGGGGAGGGAGCAGTTCTTC
d_gene: TRBD2
v_gene: TRBV5-6
j_gene: TRBJ2-1
abundance: few

CDR3aa: CASSPRGSGSNEQFF
CDR3nt: TGTGCCAGCAGCCCCCGGGGGAGCGGGAGTAATGAGCAGTTCTTC
d_gene: TRBD2
v_gene: TRBV5-4
j_gene: TRBJ2-1
abundance: .

CDR3aa: CASSFWREGVGELFF
CDR3nt: TGTGCCAGCAGCTTTTGGCGGGAGGGGGTCGGGGAGCTGTTTTTT
d_gene: TRBD2
v_gene: TRBV5-4
j_gene: TRBJ2-2
abundance: .

CDR3aa: CASSPPNREGELFF
CDR3nt: TGTGCCAGCTCACCACCGAACAGGGAAGGGGAGCTGTTTTTT
d_gene: .
v_gene: TRBV18
j_gene: TRBJ2-2
abundance: .

CDR3aa: CASRKPGQGTLNTEAFF
CDR3nt: TGTGCCAGCAGAAAACCGGGACAGGGGACCCTGAACACTGAAGCTTTCTTT
d_gene: TRBD1
v_gene: TRBV11-2
j_gene: TRBJ1-1
abundance: .

CDR3aa: CASSPQIQGVNQPQHF
CDR3nt: TGCGCCAGCAGCCCACAAATACAGGGAGTGAATCAGCCCCAGCATTTT
d_gene: .
v_gene: TRBV5-1
j_gene: TRBJ1-5
abundance: .

CDR3aa: CASSFTSGRGETQYF
CDR3nt: TGTGCCAGCAGCTTTACTAGCGGGAGAGGGGAAACGCAGTATTTT
d_gene: TRBD2
v_gene: TRBV5-4
j_gene: TRBJ2-3
abundance: .

CDR3aa: CATSDPREGGETQYF
CDR3nt: TGTGCCACCAGTGATCCCAGGGAGGGGGGTGAGACCCAGTACTTC
d_gene: .
v_gene: TRBV24-1
j_gene: TRBJ2-5
abundance: .

CDR3aa: CASSMGQGWNGYTF
CDR3nt: TGTGCCAGTAGTATGGGGCAGGGGTGGAATGGCTACACCTTC
d_gene: .
v_gene: TRBV19
j_gene: TRBJ1-2
abundance: .

CDR3aa: CSVGRGFGTEAFF
CDR3nt: TGCAGCGTTGGTCGAGGGTTTGGCACTGAAGCTTTCTTT
d_gene: .
v_gene: TRBV29-1
j_gene: TRBJ1-1
abundance: .

CDR3aa: CASSLGGSSSDTQYF
CDR3nt: TGTGCCAGCTCACTAGGAGGGAGTAGCTCAGATACGCAGTATTTT
d_gene: .
v_gene: TRBV18
j_gene: TRBJ2-3
abundance: .

CDR3aa: CASSIRHSSGYSNQPQHF
CDR3nt: TGTGCCAGTAGTATAAGGCACAGTTCGGGGTATAGCAATCAGCCCCAGCATTTT
d_gene: .
v_gene: TRBV19
j_gene: TRBJ1-5
abundance: .

CDR3aa: CASRSGDYGYTF
CDR3nt: TGTGCCAGCAGGTCAGGGGACTATGGCTACACCTTC
d_gene: .
v_gene: TRBV28
j_gene: TRBJ1-2
abundance: .

CDR3aa: CASTKDRGDEKLFF
CDR3nt: TGTGCCAGCACCAAGGACAGGGGTGACGAAAAACTGTTTTTT
d_gene: TRBD1
v_gene: TRBV2
j_gene: TRBJ1-4
abundance: .